A selection of T cell receptor beta chains follows, all from one sample in a study of blood T cell repertoires in COVID-19. Sequencing was performed with immunoSEQ multiplex PCR; in TCRdb, only in-frame clones are kept and a portion is missing. Of a few hundred thousand clones detected, 85% appear once; the ten largest clones hold roughly 3.6%. The sample taken for sequencing was peripheral blood. All receptors come from a young woman with acute or convalescent COVID-19. The CDR3 runs from the conserved cysteine through the conserved F or W. D genes are given only for firm matches. The size entry is marked missing in some rows and otherwise reads once, few, many or a size class.

clone_size j_call d_call v_call cdr3_nt cdr3_aa
few TRBJ2-2 TRBD1 TRBV4-1 TGCGCCAGCAGCCAAGATCCGGGGACAGGGCCCGGGGAGCTGTTTTTT CASSQDPGTGPGELFF
once TRBJ1-2 - TRBV6-1 TGTGCCAGCAGTGAAGCACAAGTCTATGGCTACACCTTC CASSEAQVYGYTF
- TRBJ1-1 - TRBV7-3 TGTGCCAGCAGCTCGACAGGTGGGATCGGTGAAGCTTTCTTT CASSSTGGIGEAFF
- TRBJ1-1 - TRBV7-2 TGTGCCAGCAGCTTCACAGGGTTGGGGACCACTGAAGCTTTCTTT CASSFTGLGTTEAFF
- TRBJ2-4 TRBD2 TRBV28 TGTGCCAGCAGTCCCTCGGGGGGGCTAAACATTCAGTACTTC CASSPSGGLNIQYF
- TRBJ2-3 TRBD1 TRBV27 TGTGCCAGCAGTCCAGGGTCGGGACAGGTCCCAGATACGCAGTATTTT CASSPGSGQVPDTQYF
- TRBJ2-7 - TRBV10-3 TGTGCCATCAGTGAGTCAGCAGGGATCTACGAGCAGTACTTC CAISESAGIYEQYF
- TRBJ1-2 - TRBV2 TGTGCCAGCGGTCCGGGGCCAGGGGCTTATGGCTACACCTTC CASGPGPGAYGYTF
- TRBJ1-1 TRBD1 TRBV7-3 TGTGCCAGCAGCTTAAAGCCCAGGGACAGGGGGAACACTGAAGCTTTCTTT CASSLKPRDRGNTEAFF
few TRBJ1-6 TRBD1 TRBV6-1 TGTGCCAGCAGTGAAGCAGCCGGGACAGGGAATTCACCCCTCCACTTT CASSEAAGTGNSPLHF
- TRBJ1-2 - TRBV6-4 TGTGCCAGCAGTCCGGGAGGTAACTATGGCTACACCTTC CASSPGGNYGYTF
- TRBJ2-3 TRBD2 TRBV9 TGTGCCAGCAGCCCCAACGGGGGGTCTAGCACAGATACGCAGTATTTT CASSPNGGSSTDTQYF
- TRBJ2-7 - TRBV4-2 TGTGCCAGCAGCCAAGGGATACAGGGCTACGAGCAGTACTTC CASSQGIQGYEQYF
- TRBJ1-6 TRBD1 TRBV5-5 TGTGCCAGCAGCTTGGGGGCCGGGACAGGGGGTTCACCCCTCCACTTT CASSLGAGTGGSPLHF
few TRBJ1-6 TRBD1 TRBV6-4 TGTGCCAGCGCCGGACAGGGAAAATCACCCCTCCACTTT CASAGQGKSPLHF
- TRBJ1-4 TRBD1 TRBV5-8 TGTGCCAGCAGCTTAAGGACAGGGGCTCAAAAACTGTTTTTT CASSLRTGAQKLFF
- TRBJ2-7 - TRBV5-6 TGTGCCAGCATCCGCGGGGAGGGGGAAAGCGAGCAGTACTTC CASIRGEGESEQYF
once TRBJ2-1 TRBD1 TRBV28 TGTGCCAGCAGACTACAGGGGGCTTCCTACAATGAGCAGTTCTTC CASRLQGASYNEQFF
- TRBJ1-2 TRBD1 TRBV15 TGTGCCACCAGCCCATTGGGACAGGGGGCAGGCTACACCTTC CATSPLGQGAGYTF
- TRBJ2-1 - TRBV5-4 TGTGCCAGCAGCTGGGGCACTTTGAGCTCCTACAATGAGCAGTTCTTC CASSWGTLSSYNEQFF
- TRBJ2-6 - TRBV5-1 TGCGCCAGCAGTATCAGCTCTGGGGCCAACGTCCCGACTTTC CASSISSGANVPTF
- TRBJ1-3 TRBD1 TRBV6-5 TGTGCCAGAGGGACAGACCGGGACACCATATATTTT CARGTDRDTIYF
few TRBJ1-5 - TRBV5-5 TGTGCCAGCAGCTTGGCGAACTTCGGTGGTCAGCCCCAGCATTTT CASSLANFGGQPQHF
- TRBJ1-1 TRBD1 TRBV28 TGTGCCAGCAGGCCGATTTCAACAGGGGGCGGAGGGGTAGCTTTCTTT CASRPISTGGGGVAFF
- TRBJ1-5 TRBD1 TRBV12-3/TRBV12-4 TGTGCCAGCAGTGGGACAGGGGGACAGCCCCAGCATTTT CASSGTGGQPQHF
- TRBJ1-6 - TRBV5-5 TGTGCCAGCAGACACAATAATTCACCCCTCCACTTT CASRHNNSPLHF
- TRBJ2-1 TRBD2 TRBV30 TGTGCCTGGAGCGCTGCTAGCGGGGGGTGGAATGAGCAGTTCTTC CAWSAASGGWNEQFF
- TRBJ2-2 - TRBV28 TGTGCCAGCAGTTTAAGGGACTTAAACACCGGGGAGCTGTTTTTT CASSLRDLNTGELFF
- TRBJ1-6 - TRBV9 TGTGCCAGCAGCGTAGCTTCGGGGGGAGGCTCCTATAATTCACCCCTCCACTTT CASSVASGGGSYNSPLHF
- TRBJ2-5 - TRBV13 TGTGCCAGCAGCCGTGAGCGGGCCGAGACCCAGTACTTC CASSRERAETQYF
- TRBJ1-2 - TRBV28 TGTGCCAGCAGGCGAGGGGAGGCTAACTATGGCTACACCTTC CASRRGEANYGYTF
once TRBJ1-1 TRBD1 TRBV27 TGTGCCAGCAGTTACTCCGTACTGACAGGGAAGGACCCAGCTTTCTTT CASSYSVLTGKDPAFF
- TRBJ2-7 TRBD2 TRBV12-5 TGTGCTAGTGGGCTGCGACTAGCGGGAGCCTACGAGCAGTACTTC CASGLRLAGAYEQYF
- TRBJ1-1 TRBD1 TRBV19 TGTGCCAGTAGTATCCGGACAGGCCCTCTCCGCAAAACTGAAGCTTTCTTT CASSIRTGPLRKTEAFF
- TRBJ2-2 TRBD2 TRBV6-1 TGTGCCAGCAGTGTTAGCGGGAGGGGGGGGACCGGGGAGCTGTTTTTT CASSVSGRGGTGELFF
- TRBJ2-3 TRBD2 TRBV7-9 TGTGCCAGCAGCAGAGGGACTAGCGGGGGGGCCGGCACAGATACGCAGTATTTT CASSRGTSGGAGTDTQYF
- TRBJ2-3 - TRBV7-3 TGTGCCAGCAGCTCCCAGGGTGGGGGGTTAACAGATACGCAGTATTTT CASSSQGGGLTDTQYF
- TRBJ1-6 TRBD1 TRBV7-6 TGTGCCAGCAGCGCGGACAGGGGGAGTAATAATTCACCCCTCCACTTT CASSADRGSNNSPLHF
- TRBJ2-7 - TRBV19 TGTGCCAGTTCCACAGAGTCCTGGGAGCAGTACTTC CASSTESWEQYF
- TRBJ2-7 - TRBV19 TGTGCCAGTAGTATCACTAGAGGGCCCTCCTACGAGCAGTACTTC CASSITRGPSYEQYF
- TRBJ1-6 - TRBV9 TGTGCCAGCAGCGTAGCAGGGGATAATTCACCCCTCCACTTT CASSVAGDNSPLHF
- TRBJ2-7 TRBD2 TRBV24-1 TGTGCCACCAGTGACCGACTAGCGGGAGACTACGAGCAGTACTTC CATSDRLAGDYEQYF
- TRBJ2-4 - TRBV10-1 TGCGCCAGCAGTGAGAAAGCGGGTATAGCCAAAAACATTCAGTACTTC CASSEKAGIAKNIQYF
- TRBJ1-5 TRBD1 TRBV23-1 TGCGCCAGCGCAGAGGGGGCGCCGTCCCCGGCTAGCAATCAGCCCCAGCATTTT CASAEGAPSPASNQPQHF
- TRBJ2-2 - TRBV9 TGTGCCAGCAGCGTAGAACCGAGGACCGGGGAGCTGTTTTTT CASSVEPRTGELFF
- TRBJ2-3 TRBD2 TRBV3-1/TRBV3-2 TGTGCCAGCAGCCGCACTATACCGGGGGGAAGCACAGATACGCAGTATTTT CASSRTIPGGSTDTQYF
- TRBJ1-4 - TRBV3-1/TRBV3-2 TGTGCCAGCAGCCAAGGGCCAGGGGCTTACCGGGAAAAACTGTTTTTT CASSQGPGAYREKLFF
many TRBJ2-7 - TRBV30 TGTGCCTGGACTACCGACAGGACCTACGAGCAGTACTTC CAWTTDRTYEQYF
- TRBJ2-2 - TRBV4-1 TGCGCCAGCAGCCAACTAGGGACTTCTACCGGGGAGCTGTTTTTT CASSQLGTSTGELFF
- TRBJ1-6 TRBD1 TRBV28 TGTGCCAGCAGTACTACCCGACAGGGAGGTTCACCCCTCCACTTT CASSTTRQGGSPLHF
- TRBJ2-2 - TRBV28 TGTGCCAGCAGATTACCGGGCACCGGGGAGCTGTTTTTT CASRLPGTGELFF
once TRBJ1-1 TRBD1 TRBV2 TGTGCCAGCCTCGACAGGGGTTCTGAAGCTTTCTTT CASLDRGSEAFF
- TRBJ2-1 TRBD2 TRBV10-3 TGTGCCATCAGTGATGGGACTAGCGGTACAATGAGGCAGTTCTTC CAISDGTSGTMRQFF